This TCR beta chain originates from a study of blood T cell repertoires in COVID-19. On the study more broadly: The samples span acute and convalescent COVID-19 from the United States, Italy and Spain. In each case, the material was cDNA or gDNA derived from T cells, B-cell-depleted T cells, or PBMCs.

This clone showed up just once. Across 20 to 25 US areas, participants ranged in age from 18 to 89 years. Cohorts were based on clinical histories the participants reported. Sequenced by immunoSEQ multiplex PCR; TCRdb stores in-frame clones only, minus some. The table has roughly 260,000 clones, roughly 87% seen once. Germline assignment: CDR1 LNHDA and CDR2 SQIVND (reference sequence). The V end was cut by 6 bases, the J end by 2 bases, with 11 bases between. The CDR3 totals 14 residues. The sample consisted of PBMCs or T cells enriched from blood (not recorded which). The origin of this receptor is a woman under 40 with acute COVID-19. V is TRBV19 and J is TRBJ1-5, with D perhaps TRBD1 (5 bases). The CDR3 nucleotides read TGTGCCAGTAGGAATGGCAGGGGCAATCAGCCCCAGCATTTT. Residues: CASRNGRGNQPQHF.